This T cell receptor (beta chain) was captured in a study of control samples from healthy donors and cancer patients. The table came from immunoSEQ multiplex PCR; TCRdb's copy has only in-frame clones and leaves some out. Of around 130,000 clones listed, roughly nine tenths are singletons. In this sample, this clone turned up once. This clonotype was obtained from a man in his fifties in good health. Sequencing input: blood.

CDR3 sequence: CASSPNPDSPLHF. The CDR3 nucleotides read TGTGCCAGCAGCCCGAACCCCGATTCACCCCTCCACTTT. V usage is TRBV7-2 and J usage is TRBJ1-6; D gene unclear. This CDR3 spans 13 amino acids. Trimming pared 5 bases from V and 8 bases from J, leaving 10 bases between. In germline, CDR1 is SGHTA, CDR2 FQGNSA.